The 20 T cell receptor beta chains given below trace back to one sample, sequenced in a study of cytomegalovirus exposure and HLA in healthy donors (dated by TCRdb to the late 2010s). Library creation used the immunoSEQ multiplex PCR assay. For the multiplex PCR, a mixture combining 60 forward primers for TCR Vbeta segments and 13 reverse primers for TCR Jbeta segments was used. TCRdb carries this immuneACCESS record with in-frame sequences only. Its versions omit some clonotypes, under half of them owing to an unresolved V gene in the studies checked, with the rest unexplained. The sample yields about 190,000 clones; less than 85% were counted once. The ten biggest clones cover about 4.4% of the sample. Sequencing was performed on PBMCs. These receptors originate from a man aged 30 to 45 in good health and CMV-seropositive.

The gene calls are TRBV27 and TRBJ2-3; D not resolved. Germline assignment: CDR1 MNHEY and CDR2 SMNVEV (reference sequence). The CDR3 has 14 residues. Trimming shortened V by 5 bases and J by 2 bases, and 11 bases separated the two germline ends. This CDR3 reads CASSPSIATDTQYF. The CDR3 coding sequence is TGTGCCAGCAGTCCCTCCATAGCCACAGATACGCAGTATTTT.

V usage is TRBV14 and J usage is TRBJ2-1, with a tentative D call TRBD2 (6 bases). In germline, CDR1 is SGHDN, CDR2 FVKESK. CDR3 length: 16 amino acids. V lost 1 base to trimming and J lost 0 bases, with 10 bases between them. The CDR3 DNA sequence: TGTGCCAGCAGCCAAGGAGCGGGTACCTCCTACAATGAGCAGTTCTTC. This encodes CASSQGAGTSYNEQFF. The complete variable domain, with remaining parts taken from reference TRBV14 and TRBJ2-1, reads EAGVTQFPSHSVIEKGQTVTLRCDPISGHDNLYWYRRVMGKEIKFLLHFVKESKQDESGMPNNRFLAERTGGTYSTLKVQPAELEDSGVYFCASSQGAGTSYNEQFFGPGTRLTVL.

The gene calls are TRBV6-5 and TRBJ2-7, with no clear D. Trimming took 2 bases from V and 0 from J, leaving 14 bases between them. Looked up from germline, CDR1 is MNHEY and CDR2 is SVGAGI. The CDR3 runs to 16 residues. The CDR3 spells CASSYTSAVSSYEQYF. The CDR3 nucleotides are TGTGCCAGCAGTTACACCTCCGCAGTTTCCTCCTACGAGCAGTACTTC.

The chain couples TRBV7-2 to TRBJ2-2, with 9 nucleotides matching TRBD1. CDR1 and CDR2 (germline): SGHTA, FQGNSA. CDR3 length: 16 amino acids. V lost 5 bases, J lost 3 bases, and 7 bases stayed unmatched. CDR3 in amino acids: CASSAGTGPYTGELFF. The CDR3 nucleotides are TGTGCCAGCAGCGCCGGGACAGGGCCGTACACCGGGGAGCTGTTTTTT.

The chain combines TRBV5-6 with TRBJ2-3; possibly TRBD2 for D (5 bases). The germline V and J ends were trimmed by 1 base and 2 bases, with 8 bases remaining between them. The CDR3 is 14 residues long. Germline assignment: CDR1 SGHDT and CDR2 YYEEEE. CDR3 DNA: TGTGCCAGCAGCTTGATGGACTCCACAGATACGCAGTATTTT. Its protein product is CASSLMDSTDTQYF.

This clone was recorded only once. This sequence joins TRBV28 and TRBJ2-1; TRBD2 agrees at 14 bases. The germline CDR1 and CDR2 sequences are MDHEN and SYDVKM. The V segment lost 2 bases and the J segment 9 bases; nucleotides outside the gene matches: 6. There are 16 residues in the CDR3. CDR3 sequence reads: CASSLLRLAGGSEQFF. As DNA, the CDR3 is TGTGCCAGCAGTTTACTCAGACTAGCGGGAGGGAGTGAGCAGTTCTTC.

The chain links TRBV28 to TRBJ1-1, with 7 bases fitting TRBD1. With V trimmed by 1 base and J by 1 base, 15 bases remained unmatched. This CDR3 is 19 amino acids long. CDR1 is MDHEN and CDR2 is SYDVKM in the germline V gene. The CDR3 nucleotides read TGTGCCAGCAGTTTATTGGGCAGGGGGACTGGGTCGCCGAACACTGAAGCTTTCTTT. It is translated as CASSLLGRGTGSPNTEAFF.

V gene TRBV7-9 combines with J gene TRBJ2-7, with D unresolved. Trimming cost V 2 bases and J 5 bases, with 7 bases left between them. Per the germline V gene, CDR1 is SEHNR and CDR2 is FQNEAQ (reference sequence). The CDR3 has 12 residues. The CDR3 coding sequence is TGTGCCAGCAGCTTATCAGTCGACGAGCAGTACTTC. It encodes CASSLSVDEQYF.

The V and J genes are TRBV4-3 and TRBJ1-1; possible D gene TRBD1, 5 bases. The CDR3 covers 15 residues. Germline CDR1 and CDR2: LGHNA and YSLEER. V lost 0 bases, J lost 7 bases, and 15 bases lay in between. This CDR3 is CASSQESGGRGEAFF. In nucleotides, the CDR3 is TGCGCCAGCAGCCAAGAATCCGGGGGGAGAGGTGAAGCTTTCTTT.

CDR3 DNA sequence: TGCGCCAGCAGACGGACAGGGGCAAGTGAGCAGTACTTC. It encodes CASRRTGASEQYF. The V and J genes are TRBV5-1 and TRBJ2-7, with 9 nucleotides matching TRBD1. The germline V gene encodes CDR1 SGHRS and CDR2 YFSETQ. The ends lost 5 bases at V and 7 bases at J; junction bases unmatched: 7. The CDR3 consists of 13 residues.

This clone was found a few times. This chain uses TRBV18 with TRBJ1-5; TRBD1 matches 7 bases. The CDR3 covers 16 residues. V lost 3 bases, J lost 8 bases, and 13 bases stayed unmatched. Germline CDR1 is KGHSH and CDR2 is LQKENI. CDR3 loop: CASSPSPRDSYKPQHF. CDR3 sequence (DNA): TGTGCCAGCTCACCGAGTCCTCGGGACAGCTACAAGCCCCAGCATTTT. The full variable domain, completed using reference TRBV18 and TRBJ1-5, is NAGVMQNPRHLVRRRGQEARLRCSPMKGHSHVYWYRQLPEEGLKFMVYLQKENIIDESGMPKERFSAEFPKEGPSILRIQQVVRGDSAAYFCASSPSPRDSYKPQHFGDGTRLSIL.

The V and J genes are TRBV7-3 and TRBJ2-1; TRBD2 aligns across 7 bases. Germline loops: CDR1 SGHTA, CDR2 FQGTGA. The CDR3 contains 13 residues. After removal of 5 bases from V and 9 bases from J, the junction contained 7 bases not matched to a gene. The CDR3 sequence: CASSRRREAEQFF. The CDR3 nucleotides are TGTGCCAGCAGCCGCCGCCGGGAGGCTGAGCAGTTCTTC.

The gene calls are TRBV7-9 and TRBJ2-4, with TRBD1 as a possible D gene (6 bases). Germline CDR1 reads SEHNR; CDR2 reads FQNEAQ (reference sequence). V lost 5 bases, J lost 1 base, and 15 bases lay in between. The CDR3 runs to 16 residues. The CDR3 region has the DNA TGTGCCAGCAGCCACGGGACAACGAGGGCCAAAAACATTCAGTACTTC. Encoded protein: CASSHGTTRAKNIQYF.

J is TRBJ1-6 and V is TRBV7-3; tentative D call: TRBD1 (5 bases). There are 15 residues in the CDR3. The germline CDR1 and CDR2 sequences are SGHTA and FQGTGA. Trimming pared 2 bases from V and 8 bases from J, leaving 13 bases between. CDR3 amino acids: CASSLFLGHDSPLHF. As DNA, the CDR3 is TGTGCCAGCAGCTTATTTTTGGGGCATGATTCACCCCTCCACTTT. The whole variable domain, filled in from reference TRBV7-3 and TRBJ1-6, reads GAGVSQTPSNKVTEKGKYVELRCDPISGHTALYWYRQSLGQGPEFLIYFQGTGAADDSGLPNDRFFAVRPEGSVSTLKIQRTERGDSAVYLCASSLFLGHDSPLHFGNGTRLTVT.

The chain is built from TRBV7-3 and TRBJ2-1; D not resolved. CDR3 length equals 13 residues. The V gene's germline CDR1 is SGHTA and CDR2 FQGTGA. The ends were cut back, 5 bases at V and 4 bases at J, with 9 bases in the middle. In DNA form, the CDR3 reads TGTGCCAGCAGCCTTGACTTTTACAATGAGCAGTTCTTC. This sequence encodes CASSLDFYNEQFF.

On this clone itself: The same CDR3 is also encoded by other DNA sequences in this sample. The J gene is TRBJ2-7, the V gene TRBV7-6; the D is unclear. Germline assignment: CDR1 SGHVS and CDR2 FNYEAQ. The length of the CDR3 is 11 residues. V was shortened by 4 bases and J by 2 bases, with 3 bases between the two germline ends. The CDR3, as DNA: TGTGCCAGCAGCTCCGCCTACGAGCAGTACTTC. This sequence encodes CASSSAYEQYF.

In its sample, this clone was seen a few times. This chain uses TRBV18 with TRBJ1-1; tentative D call: TRBD1 (6 bases). V lost 6 bases and J 2 bases, leaving 13 bases between the germline ends. The CDR3 loop spans 14 amino acids. Germline assignment: CDR1 KGHSH and CDR2 LQKENI. The DNA for the CDR3 is TGTGCCAGCTCCCCCCCGGACAGTAACACTGAAGCTTTCTTT. It translates to CASSPPDSNTEAFF.

The chain employs TRBV7-9 and TRBJ1-3; 7 nucleotides line up with TRBD1. This CDR3 region has 13 residues. Germline lookup yields CDR1 SEHNR and CDR2 FQNEAQ (reference sequence). With V trimmed by 5 bases and J by 4 bases, 2 bases remained unmatched. The CDR3 DNA reads TGTGCCAGCAGCCGGGGACAGGGAAACACCATATATTTT. It encodes CASSRGQGNTIYF.

The V and J genes are TRBV7-3 and TRBJ1-2; weak D call: TRBD1 (5 bases). The V gene's germline CDR1 is SGHTA and CDR2 FQGTGA. The CDR3 is made up of 14 amino acids. V gave up 0 bases and J gave up 7 bases, with 12 bases separating them. The CDR3 DNA sequence: TGTGCCAGCAGCTTAACCAGTGGGGCTGTTGGCTACACCTTC. Amino acid sequence: CASSLTSGAVGYTF.

The chain is built from TRBV2 and TRBJ2-5, with TRBD2 as a possible D gene (6 bases). CDR3 length: 13 amino acids. The germline gives CDR1 SNHLY, CDR2 FYNNEI. The V end was cut by 6 bases, the J end by 5 bases, with 13 bases between. For the CDR3, the DNA is TGTGCCAGCAGAGCCTGGGAGGACGAGACCCAGTACTTC. It is translated as CASRAWEDETQYF.